This T cell receptor beta chain came from a study of T cell repertoires in cytomegalovirus infection. A note on this clonotype: Antigen: not known.

General study findings and limits: The cumulative frequency of public TCR beta families distinguished individuals who carried CMV together with the relevant HLA. HLA-C-restricted CMV clonotypes gave the most frequent clonotype in two of eight donors.

TCRdb ran MiXCR on the reads and lists one entry per CDR3 protein. The data hold roughly 920,000 distinct CDR3 sequences, with around 29% observed a single time. V dropped 0 bases and J dropped 0 bases, with 18 bases sitting between them. The germline V gene encodes CDR1 MNHEY and CDR2 SVGEGT. The CDR3 runs to 19 residues. Sequenced here: cultured CD8+ T cells from PBMCs, sampled from culture after CMV antigen stimulation. This clonotype was obtained from a human donor in good health (CMV status not recorded). Some clones in this sample may be carry-over from other donors' samples. The V gene is TRBV6-2 or TRBV6-3, the J gene TRBJ2-1; D is perhaps TRBD2 (7 bases). CDR3 DNA sequence: TGTGCCAGCAGTTACTCGAAAAGGGAGGGGGGTAGCTCCTACAATGAGCAGTTCTTC. As protein: CASSYSKREGGSSYNEQFF.